This TCR beta chain was identified during a study of resident and recirculating memory T cells in vitiligo. Findings and limits, study-wide: Sequences differed between biopsy sites and patients, suggesting private specificity.

The V gene's germline CDR1 is SGHDN and CDR2 FVKESK. V dropped 0 bases and J dropped 7; count of bases not matched to a gene: 14. The CDR3 has 17 residues. The method was immunoSEQ multiplex PCR; TCRdb's version includes in-frame clones alone and lacks a portion of them. Of 39,000 or so clones in the sample, about 90% were seen once. Comments on this clone: Antigen unknown.

Patients had received no treatment within the previous three months. J is TRBJ2-5 and V is TRBV14; TRBD2 matches at 7 bases. The TCR was taken from a male donor with vitiligo. Material for sequencing was blood. The CDR3 DNA reads as TGTGCCAGCAGCCAAGATCCCACCGGGAGGATCGCGGGGACCCAGTACTTC. Its protein product is CASSQDPTGRIAGTQYF.